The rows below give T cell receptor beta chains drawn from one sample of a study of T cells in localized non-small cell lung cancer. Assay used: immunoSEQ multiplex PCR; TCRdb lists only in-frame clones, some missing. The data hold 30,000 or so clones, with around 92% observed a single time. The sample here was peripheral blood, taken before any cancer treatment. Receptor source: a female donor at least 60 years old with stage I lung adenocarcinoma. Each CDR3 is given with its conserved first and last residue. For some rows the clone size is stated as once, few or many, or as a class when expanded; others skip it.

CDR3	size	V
CASSAGTFFSPLHF	.	TRBV5-6
CASSEMGQGLNNEQFF	.	TRBV14
CASSLGIAGMNTEAFF	.	TRBV5-6
CASSVERQGGRYTF	.	TRBV9
CASSSRGMGNGYTF	.	TRBV27
CASSRGGGTDTQYF	.	TRBV27
CASSFGLHTDTQYF	.	TRBV7-2
CASSLGSHQETQYF	.	TRBV7-9
CASSQRGQSDGYTF	.	TRBV2
CASSPGGGAARTQYF	.	TRBV2
CASSSHRDRPVEQYF	few	TRBV7-9
CASSYSNPNTEAFF	.	TRBV6-5
CASSPGTFYNEQFF	.	TRBV9